Shown below are 30 T cell receptor beta chains from a single sample sequenced in a study of blood T cell repertoires in COVID-19. The repertoire was sequenced with immunoSEQ multiplex PCR; TCRdb's copy has only in-frame clones and lacks some. The sample shows around 340,000 clones, around 85% of them seen only once. Sequencing was performed on PBMCs or T cells enriched from blood (not recorded which). The receptors derive from a woman aged 40 to 49 with acute COVID-19.

This clone was found once. J is TRBJ1-2 and V is TRBV11-2; D not certain. V was trimmed by 5 bases and J by 3 bases, leaving 16 bases between them. The CDR3 has 15 residues. From germline, CDR1 is SGHAT and CDR2 FQNNGV. For the CDR3, the DNA is TGTGCCAGCAGCCGTTACAGCGGACGGGACTATGGCTACACCTTC. Amino acids: CASSRYSGRDYGYTF.

This chain connects TRBV6-2 or TRBV6-3 to TRBJ2-2, with TRBD2 identical over 9 bases. The CDR3 sequence is 16 residues long. V lost 2 bases and J lost 4; bases outside the gene matches: 5. Germline V gene lookup returns CDR1 MNHEY and CDR2 SVGEGT. CDR3 sequence reads: CASSYGGGGSTGELFF. CDR3 DNA: TGTGCCAGCAGTTACGGCGGGGGGGGCTCCACCGGGGAGCTGTTTTTT.

The chain joins TRBV7-2 to TRBJ2-1, with a weak D call TRBD2 (6 bases). The CDR3 totals 15 residues. With 3 bases removed from V and 4 bases from J, the gap between germline ends came to 13 bases. Germline CDR1 reads SGHTA; CDR2 reads FQGNSA. The CDR3 reads CASSFLRDLYNEQFF. In nucleotides, the CDR3 is TGTGCCAGCAGCTTTTTGCGGGACCTTTACAATGAGCAGTTCTTC.

This clone occurred once. As DNA, the CDR3 is TGTGCCATCAGTGGACAGGGTGGCCAGCCCCAGCATTTT. Residues: CAISGQGGQPQHF. The chain couples TRBV10-3 to TRBJ1-5, with TRBD1 matching 7 bases. Germline V gene sequence: CDR1 ENHRY, CDR2 SYGVKD. J gave up 7 bases and V 4 bases, and 4 bases lay outside the gene matches. The CDR3 spans 13 residues.

The chain couples TRBV7-8 to TRBJ2-1, with D possibly being TRBD1 (5 bases). Trimming took 5 bases from V and 8 from J, leaving 19 bases between them. The length of the CDR3 is 15 residues. Germline CDR1 and CDR2: SGHVS and FQNEAQ. In DNA form, the CDR3 reads TGTGCCAGCAGCCCCCTGGGCGGCCAGGGCCATGAGCAGTTCTTC. Its translation is CASSPLGGQGHEQFF.

As for this clone: One end of the junction does not line up with germline, which may come from a read error. Other DNA sequences from this sample encode an identical CDR3 as well. The chain carries TRBV6-2 or TRBV6-3 and TRBJ1-5; TRBD1 aligns across 8 bases. The CDR3 runs 16 residues. CDR1 is MNHEY and CDR2 is SVGEGT in the germline V gene. CDR3 loop: CASSPLGTGSNQPQHF. The CDR3 region has the DNA TGTGCCAGCAGTCCCCTCGGGACAGGATCGAATCAGCCCCAACATTTT.

The chain carries TRBV5-1 and TRBJ2-1; 10 nucleotides agree with TRBD1. The CDR3 contains 17 residues. After removal of 0 bases from V and 2 bases from J, the junction contained 5 bases not matched to a gene. Germline loops: CDR1 SGHRS, CDR2 YFSETQ. The CDR3 region is CASSLGQGARAYNEQFF. In DNA, the CDR3 is TGCGCCAGCAGCTTGGGACAGGGGGCGCGGGCCTACAATGAGCAGTTCTTC.

The rearrangement joins TRBV5-1 to TRBJ2-3; 7 bases line up with TRBD1. With 2 bases clipped from V and 5 bases from J, the junction kept 5 bases outside the gene matches. Germline V gene lookup returns CDR1 SGHRS and CDR2 YFSETQ. The CDR3 has 14 amino acids. The CDR3 loop is CASSFSGGLDTQYF. The CDR3 bases are TGCGCCAGCAGCTTTTCAGGGGGTTTAGATACGCAGTATTTT.

This chain connects TRBV7-9 to TRBJ2-1; 7 nucleotides line up with TRBD2. The ends lost 5 bases at V and 7 bases at J; junction bases unmatched: 14. Germline-derived CDR1 and CDR2 are SEHNR and FQNEAQ (reference sequence). The CDR3 consists of 16 residues. The CDR3, as DNA: TGTGCCAGCAGCCCCACCTCGGCGGGAGAAGGGAATGAGCAGTTCTTC. This encodes CASSPTSAGEGNEQFF. Based on the CDR3 plus reference TRBV7-9 and TRBJ2-1, the full variable domain is DTGVSQNPRHKITKRGQNVTFRCDPISEHNRLYWYRQTLGQGPEFLTYFQNEAQLEKSRLLSDRFSAERPKGSFSTLEIQRTEQGDSAMYLCASSPTSAGEGNEQFFGPGTRLTVL.

This sequence joins TRBV27 and TRBJ2-7, with 9 bases identical to TRBD2. Losses at the gene ends were 2 bases for V and 3 bases for J; bases not matched to a gene: 5. The CDR3 runs to 15 residues. Germline V gene sequence: CDR1 MNHEY, CDR2 SMNVEV (reference sequence). This chain's CDR3 is CASSLHPSGVYEQYF. The CDR3 bases are TGTGCCAGCAGTTTACACCCTAGCGGGGTCTACGAGCAGTACTTC.

V usage is TRBV5-4 and J usage is TRBJ1-1, with D perhaps TRBD1 (5 bases). Trimming stripped 5 bases from V and 0 bases from J, with 11 bases between. The CDR3 runs 14 residues. The germline V gene encodes CDR1 SGHNT and CDR2 YYREEE (reference sequence). CDR3 residues: CASSSQGVNTEAFF. The CDR3, as DNA: TGTGCCAGCAGTTCTCAGGGCGTGAACACTGAAGCTTTCTTT.

The chain couples TRBV12-5 to TRBJ2-1; TRBD2 matches at 8 bases. The V gene's germline CDR1 is LGHNT and CDR2 FRNRAP. Germline trimming cut 4 bases from V and 4 bases from J; bases unmatched to any gene: 12. The CDR3 extends over 17 amino acids. The CDR3 DNA reads as TGTGCTAGTGGTTCGCCGAGGGAGCGGGGGTATTACAATGAGCAGTTCTTC. This codes for CASGSPRERGYYNEQFF.

The chain has TRBV28 and TRBJ1-5, with TRBD1 matching 7 bases. This CDR3 region has 15 residues. The V gene's germline CDR1 is MDHEN and CDR2 SYDVKM. J lost 2 bases, V lost 3 bases, and 4 bases had no gene match. CDR3 amino acids: CASSFYTGGNQPQHF. The CDR3 nucleotides read TGTGCCAGCAGTTTTTATACAGGGGGCAATCAGCCCCAGCATTTT.

This clone has just one count. J is TRBJ2-3 and V is TRBV19; D perhaps matches TRBD1 (5 bases). Deletions cut 9 bases from V and 0 bases from J, with 13 bases between. Germline CDR1 LNHDA, CDR2 SQIVND (reference sequence). The CDR3 totals 14 residues. The CDR3 DNA sequence: TGTGCCAGAAAAACCAGGGTTAGCACAGATACGCAGTATTTT. Protein: CARKTRVSTDTQYF.

The chain is built from TRBV7-9 and TRBJ1-2, with 7 bases lining up with TRBD1. The CDR3 has 15 residues. J was trimmed by 3 bases and V by 4 bases; bases with no gene match: 8. Germline assignment: CDR1 SEHNR and CDR2 FQNEAQ (reference sequence). The CDR3 DNA reads as TGTGCCAGCAGCTCCGCCCAGACAGGGCACTATGGCTACACCTTC. Residues: CASSSAQTGHYGYTF.

V and J are TRBV19 and TRBJ1-5; 7 positions agree with TRBD1. The CDR3 has 13 residues. From germline, CDR1 is LNHDA and CDR2 SQIVND (reference sequence). V trimming: 9 bases; J trimming: 2 bases; junction bases outside the gene matches: 4. CDR3 coding DNA: TGTGCCAGCTTAGGGACAGGCAATCAGCCCCAGCATTTT. Residues: CASLGTGNQPQHF.

The chain is built from TRBV18 and TRBJ1-1, with TRBD1 as a possible D gene (5 bases). Germline CDR1 reads KGHSH; CDR2 reads LQKENI. Trimming took off 3 bases at V and 1 base at J, with 15 bases between the two ends. The CDR3 has 16 residues. CDR3 coding DNA: TGTGCCAGCTCACCTCGGTCAGGGCTTGGGAACACTGAAGCTTTCTTT. This encodes CASSPRSGLGNTEAFF.

J is TRBJ1-4 and V is TRBV19; D remains ambiguous. The CDR3 loop spans 16 amino acids. The germline V and J ends were trimmed by 4 bases and 0 bases, with 12 bases remaining between them. Looked up from germline, CDR1 is LNHDA and CDR2 is SQIVND (reference sequence). The CDR3 coding sequence is TGTGCCAGTAGTACCCGCCGCGATGCAACTAATGAAAAACTGTTTTTT. Protein sequence: CASSTRRDATNEKLFF.

This rearrangement joins TRBV2 to TRBJ2-7; D possibly corresponds to TRBD2 (5 bases). This CDR3 is built from 15 residues. CDR1 is SNHLY and CDR2 is FYNNEI in the germline V gene. Trimming removed 3 bases from V and 2 bases from J, with 14 bases in between. Written as DNA, the CDR3 is TGTGCCAGCAGTGATAACTTGGGAGATACCTACGAGCAGTACTTC. This sequence encodes CASSDNLGDTYEQYF.

V usage is TRBV10-3 and J usage is TRBJ2-1; D may be TRBD1 (6 bases). Germline V gives CDR1 ENHRY, CDR2 SYGVKD. The CDR3 is made up of 12 amino acids. V was clipped by 9 bases and J by 7 bases, with 13 bases between them. The CDR3 DNA sequence: TGTGCCATTAGGGACACAGCAAATGAGCAGTTCTTC. Protein: CAIRDTANEQFF.

The genes are TRBV18 and TRBJ1-2; 8 nucleotides line up with TRBD1. Germline V gene lookup returns CDR1 KGHSH and CDR2 LQKENI. The CDR3 length is 13 residues. V shed 3 bases, J shed 6 bases, and the junction held 3 bases outside the gene matches. The CDR3 DNA follows: TGTGCCAGCTCACCCCAGGGGGCGGATGGCTACACCTTC. Translating it yields CASSPQGADGYTF.

The chain joins TRBV19 to TRBJ2-4; TRBD1 matches at 10 bases. The V gene's germline CDR1 is LNHDA and CDR2 SQIVND (reference sequence). The CDR3 loop spans 17 amino acids. The V and J ends lost 4 bases and 1 base, in that order; junction bases with no gene match: 7. The CDR3 region has the DNA TGTGCCAGTAGTACACTTGACAGGGGGCGCGCCAAAAACATTCAGTACTTC. It specifies CASSTLDRGRAKNIQYF.

CDR3 in DNA: TGTGCCAGCAGCCAATATGCCGGGGGGGCCTATACGCAGTATTTT. The encoded protein is CASSQYAGGAYTQYF. This chain uses TRBV4-2 with TRBJ2-3; the match to TRBD2 covers 8 bases. Germline assignment: CDR1 LGHNA and CDR2 YNFKEQ. The CDR3 has 15 residues. Trimming cost V 2 bases and J 7 bases; bases outside gene matches: 8.

This clone was picked up many times. The V call is TRBV9, the J call TRBJ1-1; the D gene is possibly TRBD1 (6 bases). V lost 0 bases to trimming and J lost 6 bases, with 9 bases between them. Germline V gene sequence: CDR1 SGDLS, CDR2 YYNGEE. The CDR3 is made up of 13 amino acids. The DNA of the CDR3 is TGTGCCAGCAGCGTAGTTTCAGGGGCTGAAGCTTTCTTT. This encodes CASSVVSGAEAFF.

The rearrangement links TRBV3-1 (or the pseudogene TRBV3-2) to TRBJ2-7, with D possibly matching TRBD2 (6 bases). The CDR3 loop spans 14 amino acids. CDR1 and CDR2 (germline): LGHDT, YNNKEL (reference sequence). The V end was cut by 1 base, the J end by 2 bases, with 9 bases between. The CDR3 loop is CASSQGTTTYEQYF. CDR3 coding DNA: TGTGCCAGCAGCCAAGGGACTACTACCTACGAGCAGTACTTC.

The chain links TRBV5-1 to TRBJ2-4; perhaps TRBD1 as D (6 bases). CDR1 and CDR2 from the germline V gene are SGHRS and YFSETQ. V was cut by 4 bases and J by 2 bases, with 16 bases left in between. The CDR3 sequence is 16 residues long. CDR3: CASSNEDSRTKNIQYF. CDR3 sequence (DNA): TGCGCCAGCAGCAATGAGGACAGCCGCACCAAAAACATTCAGTACTTC.

Only a few counts were recorded for this clone. V and J are TRBV2 and TRBJ1-2; TRBD1 is a possible D gene (5 bases). From germline, CDR1 is SNHLY and CDR2 FYNNEI. This CDR3 comprises 13 residues. Trimming removed 3 bases at V and 4 bases at J, with 9 bases between. CDR3 loop: CASSELGAYGYTF. The CDR3, as DNA: TGTGCCAGCAGTGAGTTAGGGGCCTATGGCTACACCTTC.

J is TRBJ1-2 and V is TRBV4-3, with a tentative D call TRBD1 (6 bases). The CDR3 has 15 amino acids. The germline V and J ends were trimmed by 1 base and 8 bases, with 17 bases remaining between them. The V gene's germline CDR1 is LGHNA and CDR2 YSLEER. CDR3 amino acids: CASSQGPTGFDGYTF. CDR3 DNA sequence: TGCGCCAGCAGCCAAGGCCCTACAGGGTTTGACGGCTACACCTTC.

V is TRBV5-1 and J is TRBJ1-1; 7 bases map to TRBD1. Germline CDR1 and CDR2: SGHRS and YFSETQ. This CDR3 contains 16 residues. The J segment lost 0 bases and the V segment lost 3 bases, leaving 8 bases of the junction unmatched. This CDR3 is CASSSGYGTVNTEAFF. CDR3 in DNA: TGCGCCAGCAGCTCAGGATACGGGACAGTGAACACTGAAGCTTTCTTT.

The rearrangement uses TRBV18 and TRBJ2-1, with 8 bases lining up with TRBD2. The CDR3 is made up of 17 amino acids. With 2 bases clipped from V and 2 bases from J, the junction kept 8 bases outside the gene matches. Germline CDR1 KGHSH, CDR2 LQKENI. In nucleotides, the CDR3 is TGTGCCAGCTCACCATTGGGTGGAGCGGGGGCCTACAATGAGCAGTTCTTC. Encoded protein: CASSPLGGAGAYNEQFF.